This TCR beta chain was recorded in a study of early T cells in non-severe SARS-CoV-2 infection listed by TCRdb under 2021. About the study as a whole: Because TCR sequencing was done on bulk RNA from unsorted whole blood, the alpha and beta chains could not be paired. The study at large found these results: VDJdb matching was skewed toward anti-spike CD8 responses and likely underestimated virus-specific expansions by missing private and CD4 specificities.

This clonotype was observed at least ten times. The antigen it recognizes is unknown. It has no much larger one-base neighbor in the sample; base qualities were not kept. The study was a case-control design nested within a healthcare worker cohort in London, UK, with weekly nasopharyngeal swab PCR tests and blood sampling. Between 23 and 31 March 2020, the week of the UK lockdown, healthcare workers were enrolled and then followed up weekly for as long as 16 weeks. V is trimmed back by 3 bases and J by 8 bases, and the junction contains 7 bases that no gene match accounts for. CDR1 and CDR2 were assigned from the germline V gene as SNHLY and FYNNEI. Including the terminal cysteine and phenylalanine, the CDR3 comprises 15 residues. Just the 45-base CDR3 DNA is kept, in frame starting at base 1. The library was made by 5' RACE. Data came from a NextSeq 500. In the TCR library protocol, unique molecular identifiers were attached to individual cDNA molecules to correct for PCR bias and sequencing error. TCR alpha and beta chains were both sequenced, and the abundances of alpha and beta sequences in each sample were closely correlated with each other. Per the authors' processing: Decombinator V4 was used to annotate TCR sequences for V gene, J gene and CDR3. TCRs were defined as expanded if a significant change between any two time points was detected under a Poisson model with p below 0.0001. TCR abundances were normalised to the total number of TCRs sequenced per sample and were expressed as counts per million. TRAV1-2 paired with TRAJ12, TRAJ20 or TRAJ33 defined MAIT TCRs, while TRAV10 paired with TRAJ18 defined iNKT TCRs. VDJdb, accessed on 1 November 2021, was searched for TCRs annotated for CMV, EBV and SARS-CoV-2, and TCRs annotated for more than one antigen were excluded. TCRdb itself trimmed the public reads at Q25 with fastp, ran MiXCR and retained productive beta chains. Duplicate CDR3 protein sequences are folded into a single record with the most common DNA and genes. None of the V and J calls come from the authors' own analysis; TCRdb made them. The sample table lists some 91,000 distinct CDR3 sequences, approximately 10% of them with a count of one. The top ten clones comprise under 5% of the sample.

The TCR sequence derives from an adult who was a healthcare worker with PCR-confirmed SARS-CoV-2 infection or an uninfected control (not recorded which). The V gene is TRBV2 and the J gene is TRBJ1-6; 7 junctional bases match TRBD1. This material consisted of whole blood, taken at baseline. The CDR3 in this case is CASSETRDSYSPLHF. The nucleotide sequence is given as TGTGCCAGCAGTGAGACCCGGGACAGTTATTCACCCCTCCACTTT.